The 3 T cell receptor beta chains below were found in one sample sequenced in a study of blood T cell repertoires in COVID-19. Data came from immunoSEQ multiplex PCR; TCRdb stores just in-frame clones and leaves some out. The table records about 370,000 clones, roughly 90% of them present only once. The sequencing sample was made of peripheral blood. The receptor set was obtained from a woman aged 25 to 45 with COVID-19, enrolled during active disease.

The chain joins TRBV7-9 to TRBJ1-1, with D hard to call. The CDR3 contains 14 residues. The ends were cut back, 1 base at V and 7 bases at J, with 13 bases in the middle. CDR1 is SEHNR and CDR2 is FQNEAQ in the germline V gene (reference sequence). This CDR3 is CASSLGIGTNEAFF. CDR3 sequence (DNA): TGTGCCAGCAGCTTAGGAATAGGCACTAATGAAGCTTTCTTT.

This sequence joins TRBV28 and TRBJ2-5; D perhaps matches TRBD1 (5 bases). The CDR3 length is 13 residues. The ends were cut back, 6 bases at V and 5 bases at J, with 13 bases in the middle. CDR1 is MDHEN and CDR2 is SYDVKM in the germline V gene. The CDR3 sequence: CASRGRVQETQYF. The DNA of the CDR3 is TGTGCCAGCAGGGGCAGGGTGCAGGAGACCCAGTACTTC. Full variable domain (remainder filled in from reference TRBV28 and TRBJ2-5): DVKVTQSSRYLVKRTGEKVFLECVQDMDHENMFWYRQDPGLGLRLIYFSYDVKMKEKGDIPEGYSVSREKKERFSLILESASTNQTSMYLCASRGRVQETQYFGPGTRLLVL.

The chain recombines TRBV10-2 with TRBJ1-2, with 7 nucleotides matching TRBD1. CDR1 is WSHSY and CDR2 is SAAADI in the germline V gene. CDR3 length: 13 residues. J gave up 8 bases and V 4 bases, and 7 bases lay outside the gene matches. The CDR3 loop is CASSGRGRRGYTF. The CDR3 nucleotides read TGCGCCAGCAGTGGAAGGGGGCGCAGGGGCTACACCTTC.